A single sample gave rise to the 17 T cell receptor beta chains below, sequenced in a study of shared clonotypes between healthy human individuals. The assay was immunoSEQ multiplex PCR, and TCRdb's table has in-frame clones only and misses some. There are roughly 450,000 clones in the sample; less than 85% occur only once, and 10% to 15% lies in the top ten. The sequencing input was PBMCs. The receptor set was obtained from a woman aged 35 to 49 in good health. Some clones in this sample may be carry-over from other donors' samples.

V usage is TRBV7-6 and J usage is TRBJ2-7; D may be TRBD1 or TRBD2 (5 bases each). The CDR3 extends over 14 amino acids. Trimming took 5 bases from V and 1 from J, leaving 12 bases between them. Germline CDR1 SGHVS, CDR2 FNYEAQ. In DNA, the CDR3 is TGTGCCAGCAGCCCACGGGGCCCTTCCTACGAGCAGTACTTC. It translates to CASSPRGPSYEQYF.

The chain is built from TRBV27 and TRBJ2-7, with 10 bases lining up with TRBD1. With 0 bases clipped from V and 5 bases from J, the junction kept 7 bases outside the gene matches. The CDR3 spans 16 residues. In germline, CDR1 is MNHEY, CDR2 SMNVEV (reference sequence). CDR3 protein: CASSLSQGQGLHEQYF. The CDR3 bases are TGTGCCAGCAGTTTATCACAGGGACAGGGGTTACACGAGCAGTACTTC.

V and J are TRBV5-1 and TRBJ2-7, with D unclear. The germline V gene has CDR1 SGHRS and CDR2 YFSETQ. Trimming left V 0 bases short and J 7 bases short, with 11 bases between. This CDR3 comprises 13 residues. The CDR3 nucleotides are TGCGCCAGCAGCTTGGCGTCGCTTAGTGAGCAGTACTTC. This gives the protein CASSLASLSEQYF.

This sequence joins TRBV28 and TRBJ2-6, with 7 bases matching TRBD1. Per germline, CDR1 MDHEN and CDR2 SYDVKM. This CDR3 is 16 amino acids long. J gave up 2 bases and V 5 bases, and 6 bases lay outside the gene matches. The CDR3 loop is CASSKTGAAGANVLTF. Here the CDR3 DNA reads TGTGCCAGCAGTAAAACAGGGGCCGCTGGGGCCAACGTCCTGACTTTC.

This chain uses TRBV6-1 with TRBJ2-2, with a tentative D call TRBD2 (5 bases). Trimming stripped 0 bases from V and 6 bases from J, with 8 bases between. This CDR3 contains 14 residues. The germline V gene has CDR1 MNHNS and CDR2 SASEGT. The DNA of the CDR3 is TGTGCCAGCAGTGAAGCTCGGGGAGCCGGGGAGCTGTTTTTT. Protein sequence: CASSEARGAGELFF.

This sequence joins TRBV11-2 and TRBJ2-1; D remains ambiguous. Germline CDR1 is SGHAT and CDR2 is FQNNGV. This CDR3 region has 14 residues. V shed 4 bases and J shed 8 bases, with 15 bases lying between them. The CDR3, as DNA: TGTGCCAGCAGCTCCCCCTCGGAAGTGGATGAGCAGTTCTTC. It encodes CASSSPSEVDEQFF.

This clone was seen a handful of times. The chain recombines TRBV7-9 with TRBJ2-5, with TRBD2 matching over 8 bases. Germline V gene data show CDR1 as SEHNR and CDR2 as FQNEAQ (reference sequence). The CDR3 runs to 14 residues. The ends lost 4 bases at V and 5 bases at J; junction bases unmatched: 6. CDR3: CASSWAGGGETQYF. In nucleotides, the CDR3 is TGTGCCAGCAGCTGGGCGGGAGGCGGGGAGACCCAGTACTTC.

V and J are TRBV7-2 and TRBJ2-1; TRBD2 might be the D (6 bases). Trimming removed 4 bases at V and 10 bases at J, with 20 bases between. The CDR3 length is 15 residues. Germline-derived CDR1 and CDR2 are SGHTA and FQGNSA. CDR3 loop: CASSSLLGGVSEQFF. CDR3 DNA: TGTGCCAGCAGCTCACTTCTCGGGGGAGTATCCGAGCAGTTCTTC.

V gene TRBV18 combines with J gene TRBJ2-5; D not certain. The CDR3 totals 14 residues. Germline CDR1 is KGHSH and CDR2 is LQKENI. Between the trimmed V and J ends, which lost 5 bases and 0 bases, there was a span of 10 bases. The CDR3 nucleotides are TGTGCCAGCTCAAATACTAACGACCAAGAGACCCAGTACTTC. It specifies CASSNTNDQETQYF. Filled out from reference TRBV18 and TRBJ2-5, the complete variable domain reads NAGVMQNPRHLVRRRGQEARLRCSPMKGHSHVYWYRQLPEEGLKFMVYLQKENIIDESGMPKERFSAEFPKEGPSILRIQQVVRGDSAAYFCASSNTNDQETQYFGPGTRLLVL.

V usage is TRBV28 and J usage is TRBJ2-7; D perhaps matches TRBD2 (6 bases). V was cut by 6 bases and J by 3 bases, with 6 bases left in between. CDR1 and CDR2 from the germline V gene are MDHEN and SYDVKM. CDR3 length: 11 amino acids. The CDR3 bases are TGTGCCAGCAGGGAGGGCTACGAGCAGTACTTC. Its protein product is CASREGYEQYF. Complete variable domain (other parts from reference TRBV28 and TRBJ2-7): DVKVTQSSRYLVKRTGEKVFLECVQDMDHENMFWYRQDPGLGLRLIYFSYDVKMKEKGDIPEGYSVSREKKERFSLILESASTNQTSMYLCASREGYEQYFGPGTRLTVT.

V gene TRBV5-1 combines with J gene TRBJ1-2; D is possibly TRBD1 (6 bases). This CDR3 comprises 14 residues. The V and J ends lost 5 bases and 5 bases respectively, with 16 bases between them. Germline lookup yields CDR1 SGHRS and CDR2 YFSETQ. CDR3 residues: CASRAPGTSYGYTF. In DNA form, the CDR3 reads TGCGCCAGCAGGGCCCCCGGGACAAGTTATGGCTACACCTTC.

This clone was seen a few times. V usage is TRBV2 and J usage is TRBJ2-2; the D call may be TRBD1 or TRBD2 (5 bases each). CDR3 length equals 16 residues. Per the germline V gene, CDR1 is SNHLY and CDR2 is FYNNEI. Trimming removed 6 bases at V and 4 bases at J, with 18 bases between. DNA of the CDR3: TGTGCCAGCAGCGACCGGGGCGCCCGAGGCACCGGGGAGCTGTTTTTT. The encoded protein is CASSDRGARGTGELFF.

V usage is TRBV19 and J usage is TRBJ1-3; D call uncertain. The CDR3 is 15 residues long. In germline, CDR1 is LNHDA, CDR2 SQIVND (reference sequence). V lost 2 bases to trimming and J lost 0 bases, with 8 bases between them. The CDR3: CASSIQDASGNTIYF. DNA of the CDR3: TGTGCCAGTAGTATACAGGACGCCTCTGGAAACACCATATATTTT.

J is TRBJ1-1 and V is TRBV28, with 7 bases identical to TRBD1. V lost 5 bases and J lost 4; bases outside the gene matches: 7. Germline-derived CDR1 and CDR2 are MDHEN and SYDVKM. The CDR3 consists of 14 residues. The DNA of the CDR3 is TGTGCCAGCAGTCCGACAGGGAGGGTCACTGAAGCTTTCTTT. Amino acid sequence: CASSPTGRVTEAFF. The whole variable domain, remainder taken from reference TRBV28 and TRBJ1-1, is DVKVTQSSRYLVKRTGEKVFLECVQDMDHENMFWYRQDPGLGLRLIYFSYDVKMKEKGDIPEGYSVSREKKERFSLILESASTNQTSMYLCASSPTGRVTEAFFGQGTRLTVV.

The V gene is TRBV15, the J gene TRBJ2-5; 8 bases align to TRBD1. With V trimmed by 1 base and J by 6 bases, 7 bases remained unmatched. CDR1 is LNHNV and CDR2 is YYDKDF in the germline V gene (reference sequence). CDR3 length: 15 residues. The CDR3 DNA reads as TGTGCCACCAGCAGAGGGACAGGGATGGTCCAGACCCAGTACTTC. Translated: CATSRGTGMVQTQYF.

This clone was observed a few times. The J gene is TRBJ2-7, the V gene TRBV4-1; D not certain. This CDR3 region has 14 residues. The ends were cut back, 4 bases at V and 0 bases at J, with 10 bases in the middle. Looked up from germline, CDR1 is MGHRA and CDR2 is YSYEKL. CDR3 protein: CASSLGEHSYEQYF. CDR3 in DNA: TGCGCCAGCAGCCTGGGCGAACACTCCTACGAGCAGTACTTC.

The chain uses TRBV11-1 and TRBJ1-1; D ambiguous. V was shortened by 4 bases and J by 0 bases, with 6 bases between the two germline ends. Per the germline V gene, CDR1 is SGHAT and CDR2 is FQDESV (reference sequence). The CDR3 loop spans 13 amino acids. This chain's CDR3 is CASSSGVNTEAFF. DNA of the CDR3: TGTGCCAGCAGCTCGGGCGTGAACACTGAAGCTTTCTTT.